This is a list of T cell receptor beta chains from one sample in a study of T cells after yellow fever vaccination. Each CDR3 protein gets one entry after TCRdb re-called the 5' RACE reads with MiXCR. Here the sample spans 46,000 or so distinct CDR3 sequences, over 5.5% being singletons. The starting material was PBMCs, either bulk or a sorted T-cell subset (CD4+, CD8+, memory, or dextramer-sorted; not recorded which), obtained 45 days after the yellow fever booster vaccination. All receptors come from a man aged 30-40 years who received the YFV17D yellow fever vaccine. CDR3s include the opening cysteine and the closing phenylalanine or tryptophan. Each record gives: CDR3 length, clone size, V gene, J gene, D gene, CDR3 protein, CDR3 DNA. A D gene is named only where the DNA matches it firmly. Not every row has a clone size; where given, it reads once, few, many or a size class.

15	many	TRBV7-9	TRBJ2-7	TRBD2	CASSLGGLAIHEQYF	TGTGCCAGCAGCTTGGGAGGACTAGCGATCCACGAGCAGTACTTC
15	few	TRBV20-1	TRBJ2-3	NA	CSARDAGKRADTQYF	TGCAGTGCTAGAGACGCAGGGAAAAGGGCAGATACGCAGTATTTT
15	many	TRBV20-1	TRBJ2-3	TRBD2	CSATPTSGSPDTQYF	TGCAGTGCTACCCCGACTAGCGGGAGTCCAGATACGCAGTATTTT
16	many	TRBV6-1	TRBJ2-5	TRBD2	CASSPQALAQQETQYF	TGTGCCAGCAGCCCTCAAGCACTAGCGCAACAAGAGACCCAGTACTTC
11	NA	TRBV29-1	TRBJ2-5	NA	CSVRPAETQYF	TGCAGCGTACGGCCGGCGGAGACCCAGTACTTC
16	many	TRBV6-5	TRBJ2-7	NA	CASSYSGALSSYEQYF	TGTGCCAGCAGTTACTCGGGGGCCCTGAGCTCCTACGAGCAGTACTTC
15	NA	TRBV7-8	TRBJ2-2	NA	CASSFGLVRAGELFF	TGTGCCAGCAGCTTCGGCCTAGTTAGGGCCGGGGAGCTGTTTTTT
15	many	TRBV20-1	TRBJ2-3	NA	CSAAPVVATEDTQYF	TGCAGTGCTGCTCCCGTGGTTGCGACCGAAGATACGCAGTATTTT
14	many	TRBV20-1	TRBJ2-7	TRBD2	CSAPLASGNNEQYF	TGCAGTGCTCCGCTTGCTAGCGGGAACAACGAGCAGTACTTC
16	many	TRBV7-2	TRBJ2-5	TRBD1	CASSLAWPGGQETQYF	TGTGCCAGCAGCTTAGCTTGGCCAGGGGGACAAGAGACCCAGTACTTC
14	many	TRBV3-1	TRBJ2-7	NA	CASSQGGRSYEQYF	TGTGCCAGCAGCCAGGGGGGGCGGTCCTACGAGCAGTACTTC
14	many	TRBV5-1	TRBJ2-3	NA	CASSLGEFADTQYF	TGCGCCAGCAGCTTGGGGGAGTTCGCAGATACGCAGTATTTT
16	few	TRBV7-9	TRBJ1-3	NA	CASSFIQGAAGNTIYF	TGTGCCAGCAGCTTCATACAGGGCGCTGCTGGAAACACCATATATTTT
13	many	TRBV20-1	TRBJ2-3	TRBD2	CSIVAGGRDTQYF	TGCAGCATCGTAGCGGGAGGTCGGGATACGCAGTATTTT
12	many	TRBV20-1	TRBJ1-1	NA	CSAGGGSTEAFF	TGCAGTGCCGGGGGGGGTAGCACTGAAGCTTTCTTT
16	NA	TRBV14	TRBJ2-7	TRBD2	CASPPTILAGPYEQYF	TGTGCCAGCCCCCCAACTATCCTAGCGGGACCCTACGAGCAGTACTTC
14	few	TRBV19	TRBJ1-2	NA	CASNPTQVPYGYTF	TGTGCCAGTAACCCAACCCAGGTACCCTATGGCTACACCTTC
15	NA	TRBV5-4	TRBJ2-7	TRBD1	CASSSGGTGGGEQYF	TGTGCCAGCAGCTCTGGAGGGACAGGGGGCGGAGAGCAGTACTTC
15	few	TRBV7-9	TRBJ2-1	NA	CASSRPPAGYNEQFF	TGTGCCAGCAGCCGCCCGCCGGCAGGTTACAATGAGCAGTTCTTC
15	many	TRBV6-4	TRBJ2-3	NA	CASSDSPAATDTQYF	TGTGCCAGCAGTGACTCCCCAGCGGCCACAGATACGCAGTATTTT
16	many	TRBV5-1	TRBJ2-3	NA	CASSSGVLSTPDTQYF	TGCGCCAGCAGCTCCGGGGTGCTTTCAACTCCAGATACGCAGTATTTT
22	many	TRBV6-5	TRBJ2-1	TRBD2	CASSHPGGRGRAVVSSYNEQFF	TGTGCCAGCAGTCACCCCGGGGGGCGCGGGAGGGCCGTTGTATCCTCCTACAATGAGCAGTTCTTC
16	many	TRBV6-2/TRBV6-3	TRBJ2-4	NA	CASVAFGTGAKNIQYF	TGTGCCAGCGTCGCCTTCGGGACCGGAGCCAAAAACATTCAGTACTTC
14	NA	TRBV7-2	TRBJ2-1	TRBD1	CASSSWTGGDEQFF	TGTGCCAGCAGCTCTTGGACAGGGGGGGATGAGCAGTTCTTC
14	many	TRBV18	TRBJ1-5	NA	CASSPGLNNQPQHF	TGTGCCAGCTCACCAGGGCTCAACAATCAGCCCCAGCATTTT
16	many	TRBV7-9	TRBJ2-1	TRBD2	CASSLRNSGGRNEQFF	TGTGCCAGCAGCTTACGGAATTCGGGGGGGAGGAATGAGCAGTTCTTC
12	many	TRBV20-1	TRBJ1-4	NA	CSASKQGEKLFF	TGCAGTGCTAGTAAACAGGGAGAAAAACTGTTTTTT
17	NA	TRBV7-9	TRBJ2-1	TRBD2	CASSSLVRLAGEGEQFF	TGTGCCAGCAGCTCCCTGGTACGACTAGCGGGAGAGGGTGAGCAGTTCTTC
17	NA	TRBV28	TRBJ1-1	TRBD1	CASGPGGQCGALIGAFF	TGTGCCAGCGGCCCTGGGGGACAGTGTGGTGCCTTAATCGGAGCTTTCTTT
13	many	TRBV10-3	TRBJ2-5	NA	CAMGFGTQETQYF	TGTGCCATGGGTTTTGGTACTCAAGAGACCCAGTACTTC
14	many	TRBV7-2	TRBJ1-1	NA	CASSFQVFGTEAFF	TGTGCCAGCAGCTTTCAGGTCTTTGGGACTGAAGCTTTCTTT
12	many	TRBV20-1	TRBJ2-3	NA	CSAAPGSDTQYF	TGCAGTGCTGCGCCGGGTTCGGATACGCAGTATTTT
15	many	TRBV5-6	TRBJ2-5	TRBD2	CASSKTTSRQETQYF	TGTGCCAGCAGCAAAACGACTAGCAGACAAGAGACCCAGTACTTC
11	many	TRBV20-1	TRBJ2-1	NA	CSAGGYNEQFF	TGCAGTGCAGGGGGTTACAATGAGCAGTTCTTC
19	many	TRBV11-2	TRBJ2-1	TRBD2	CASSLEGGLGLAGSNEQFF	TGTGCCAGCAGCTTAGAAGGAGGACTTGGACTAGCGGGATCTAATGAGCAGTTCTTC
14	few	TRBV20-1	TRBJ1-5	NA	CSARLGTQGQPQHF	TGCAGTGCTCGTCTAGGGACCCAAGGGCAGCCCCAGCATTTT
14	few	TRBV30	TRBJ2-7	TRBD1	CAWRRQGVSYEQYF	TGTGCCTGGAGACGACAGGGAGTTTCCTACGAGCAGTACTTC
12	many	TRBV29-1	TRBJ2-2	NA	CSVGGAGGELFF	TGCAGCGTTGGGGGAGCGGGCGGGGAGCTGTTTTTT
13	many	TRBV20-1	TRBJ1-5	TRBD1	CSAQTGGNQPQHF	TGCAGTGCTCAGACAGGGGGAAATCAGCCCCAGCATTTT
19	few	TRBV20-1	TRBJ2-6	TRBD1	CSARAAGTGFSSGANVLTF	TGCAGTGCTAGGGCTGCCGGGACAGGCTTTAGCTCTGGGGCCAACGTCCTGACTTTC
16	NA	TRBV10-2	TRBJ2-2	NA	CASGPGPGRNTGELFF	TGCGCCAGCGGGCCGGGCCCTGGGAGGAACACCGGGGAGCTGTTTTTT
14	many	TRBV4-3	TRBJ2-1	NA	CASSRLGHNNEQFF	TGCGCCAGCAGCCGGTTGGGACATAACAATGAGCAGTTCTTC
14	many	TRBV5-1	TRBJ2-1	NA	CASSFKRPDNEQFF	TGCGCCAGCAGCTTTAAGCGGCCCGACAATGAGCAGTTCTTC
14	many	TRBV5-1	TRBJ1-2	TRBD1	CASSRTGLDYGYTF	TGCGCCAGCAGCCGGACAGGGCTTGACTATGGCTACACCTTC
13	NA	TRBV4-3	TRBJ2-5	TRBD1	CASRPGQGGPQYF	TGCGCCAGCAGGCCGGGACAGGGGGGTCCCCAGTACTTC
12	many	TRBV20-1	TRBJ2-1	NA	CSARDDGGEQFF	TGCAGTGCTAGAGATGACGGGGGTGAGCAGTTCTTC
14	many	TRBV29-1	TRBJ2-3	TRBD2	CSASREGFTDTQYF	TGCAGCGCGAGTCGGGAGGGCTTCACAGATACGCAGTATTTT
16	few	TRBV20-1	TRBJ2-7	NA	CSARDQGSHRTYEQYF	TGCAGTGCTAGAGATCAGGGGTCTCACAGAACCTACGAGCAGTACTTC
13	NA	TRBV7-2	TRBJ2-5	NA	CASSSRVQETQYF	TGTGCCAGCAGCTCCCGGGTACAAGAGACCCAGTACTTC
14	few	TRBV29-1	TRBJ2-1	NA	CSVVQGSTYNEQFF	TGCAGCGTTGTTCAGGGAAGCACCTACAATGAGCAGTTCTTC
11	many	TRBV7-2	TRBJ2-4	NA	CASSGSGIQYF	TGTGCCAGCAGCGGTAGCGGAATTCAGTACTTC
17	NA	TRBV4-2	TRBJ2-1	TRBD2	CASSQESGSSGGNEQFF	TGTGCCAGCAGCCAAGAAAGCGGGTCTAGCGGGGGCAATGAGCAGTTCTTC
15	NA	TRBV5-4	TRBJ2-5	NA	CASSVGGKPQETQYF	TGTGCCAGCAGCGTAGGGGGAAAACCCCAAGAGACCCAGTACTTC
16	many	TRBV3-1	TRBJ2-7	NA	CASSQGRGDRGYEQYF	TGTGCCAGCAGCCAAGGGAGGGGGGATCGAGGCTACGAGCAGTACTTC
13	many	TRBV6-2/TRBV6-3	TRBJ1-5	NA	CASRGPGGQPQHF	TGTGCCAGCAGGGGACCCGGAGGGCAGCCCCAGCATTTT